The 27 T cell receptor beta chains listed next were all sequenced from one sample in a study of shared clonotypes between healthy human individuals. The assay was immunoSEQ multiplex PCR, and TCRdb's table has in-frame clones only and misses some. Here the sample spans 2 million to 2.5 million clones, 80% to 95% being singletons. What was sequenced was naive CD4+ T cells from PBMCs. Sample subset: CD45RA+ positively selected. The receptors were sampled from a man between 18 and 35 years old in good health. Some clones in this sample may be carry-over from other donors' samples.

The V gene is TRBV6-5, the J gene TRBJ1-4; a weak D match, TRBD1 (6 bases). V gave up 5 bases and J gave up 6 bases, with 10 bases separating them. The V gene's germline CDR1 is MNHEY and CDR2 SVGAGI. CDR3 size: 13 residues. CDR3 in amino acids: CASSRRGYEKLFF. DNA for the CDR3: TGTGCCAGCAGTCGGAGGGGGTATGAAAAACTGTTTTTT.

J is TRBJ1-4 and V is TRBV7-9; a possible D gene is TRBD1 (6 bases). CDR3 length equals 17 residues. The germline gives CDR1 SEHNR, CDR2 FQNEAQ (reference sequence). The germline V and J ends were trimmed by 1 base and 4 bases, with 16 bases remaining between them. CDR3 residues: CASSLEHPGEDNEKLFF. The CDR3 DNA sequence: TGTGCCAGCAGCTTAGAACACCCAGGGGAAGATAATGAAAAACTGTTTTTT.

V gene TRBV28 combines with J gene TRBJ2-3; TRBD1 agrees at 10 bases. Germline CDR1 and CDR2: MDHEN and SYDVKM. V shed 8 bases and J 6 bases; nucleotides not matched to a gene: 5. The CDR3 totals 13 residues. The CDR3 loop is CASSPGQGDTQYF. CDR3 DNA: TGTGCCAGCTCGCCGGGACAGGGGGATACGCAGTATTTT.

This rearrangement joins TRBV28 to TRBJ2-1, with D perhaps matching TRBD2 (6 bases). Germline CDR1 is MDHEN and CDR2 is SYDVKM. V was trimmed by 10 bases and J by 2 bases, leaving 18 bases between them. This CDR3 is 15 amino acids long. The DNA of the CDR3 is TGTGCCACCGGACTACGCGTCCGGGCCTACAATGAGCAGTTCTTC. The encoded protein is CATGLRVRAYNEQFF.

CDR3 in amino acids: CASSVGGQYNEQFF. In DNA form, the CDR3 reads TGTGCCAGCAGCGTAGGGGGACAGTACAATGAGCAGTTCTTC. The chain links TRBV9 to TRBJ2-1; 7 bases match TRBD1. Trimming at V came to 0 bases and at J to 4 bases, leaving 1 base not matched to a gene. The V gene's germline CDR1 is SGDLS and CDR2 YYNGEE. This CDR3 contains 14 residues.

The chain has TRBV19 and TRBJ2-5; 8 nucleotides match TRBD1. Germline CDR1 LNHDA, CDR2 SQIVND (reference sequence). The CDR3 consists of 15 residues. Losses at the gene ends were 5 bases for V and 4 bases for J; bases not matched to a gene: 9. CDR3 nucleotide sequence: TGTGCCAGTAGTGCTCTTGGACAGGGAGGAGAGACCCAGTACTTC. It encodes CASSALGQGGETQYF.

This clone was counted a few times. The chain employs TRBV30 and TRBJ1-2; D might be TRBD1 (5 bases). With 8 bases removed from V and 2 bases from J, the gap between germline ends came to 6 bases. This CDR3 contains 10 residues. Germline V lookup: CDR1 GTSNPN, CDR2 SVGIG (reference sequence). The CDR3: CAEGNYGYTF. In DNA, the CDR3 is TGTGCCGAGGGGAACTATGGCTACACCTTC.

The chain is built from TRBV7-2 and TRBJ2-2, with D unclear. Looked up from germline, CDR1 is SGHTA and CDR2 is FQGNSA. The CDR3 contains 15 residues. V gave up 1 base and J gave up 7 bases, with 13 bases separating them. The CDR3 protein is CASSLVRRQIGELFF. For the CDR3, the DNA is TGTGCCAGCAGCTTAGTACGACGACAAATCGGGGAGCTGTTTTTT.

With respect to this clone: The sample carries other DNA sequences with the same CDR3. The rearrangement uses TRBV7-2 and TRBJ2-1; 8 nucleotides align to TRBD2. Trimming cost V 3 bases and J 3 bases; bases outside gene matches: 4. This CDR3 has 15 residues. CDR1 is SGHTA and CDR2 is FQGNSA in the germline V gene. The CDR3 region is CASSFLAGIYNEQFF. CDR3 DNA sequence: TGTGCCAGCAGCTTTTTAGCGGGAATCTACAATGAGCAGTTCTTC. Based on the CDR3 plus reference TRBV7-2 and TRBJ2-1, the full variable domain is GAGVSQSPSNKVTEKGKDVELRCDPISGHTALYWYRQSLGQGLEFLIYFQGNSAPDKSGLPSDRFSAERTGGSVSTLTIQRTQQEDSAVYLCASSFLAGIYNEQFFGPGTRLTVL.

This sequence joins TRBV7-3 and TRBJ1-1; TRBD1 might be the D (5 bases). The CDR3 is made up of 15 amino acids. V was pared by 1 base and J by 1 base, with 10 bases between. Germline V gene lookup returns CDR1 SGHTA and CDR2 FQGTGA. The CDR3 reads CASSLMPGPNTEAFF. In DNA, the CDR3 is TGTGCCAGCAGCTTAATGCCAGGGCCGAACACTGAAGCTTTCTTT.

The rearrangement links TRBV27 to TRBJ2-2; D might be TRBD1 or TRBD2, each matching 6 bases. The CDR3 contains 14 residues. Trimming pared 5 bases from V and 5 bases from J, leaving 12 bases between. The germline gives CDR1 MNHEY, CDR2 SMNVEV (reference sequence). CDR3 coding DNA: TGTGCCAGCAGTCCTCGAGGGGGGACCGGGGAGCTGTTTTTT. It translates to CASSPRGGTGELFF.

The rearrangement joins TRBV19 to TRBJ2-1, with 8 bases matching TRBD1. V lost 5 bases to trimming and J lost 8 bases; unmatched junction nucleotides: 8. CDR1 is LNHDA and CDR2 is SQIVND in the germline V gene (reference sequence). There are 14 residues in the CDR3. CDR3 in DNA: TGTGCCAGTAGTGCACGACAGGGGCGGTATGAGCAGTTCTTC. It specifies CASSARQGRYEQFF.

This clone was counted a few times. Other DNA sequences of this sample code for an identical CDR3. The DNA of the CDR3 is TGTGCCAGCAGCGTAGTGGCTGGCACTGAAGCTTTCTTT. Its protein is CASSVVAGTEAFF. The chain uses TRBV9 and TRBJ1-1; D is unclear. This CDR3 contains 13 residues. V dropped 0 bases and J dropped 4 bases, with 7 bases sitting between them. The germline CDR1 and CDR2 sequences are SGDLS and YYNGEE.

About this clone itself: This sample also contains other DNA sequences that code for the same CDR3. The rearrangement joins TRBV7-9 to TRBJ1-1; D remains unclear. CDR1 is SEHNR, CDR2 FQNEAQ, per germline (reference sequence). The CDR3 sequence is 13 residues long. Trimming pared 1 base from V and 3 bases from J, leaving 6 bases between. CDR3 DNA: TGTGCCAGCAGCTTAGTAGCGGACACTGAAGCTTTCTTT. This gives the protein CASSLVADTEAFF.

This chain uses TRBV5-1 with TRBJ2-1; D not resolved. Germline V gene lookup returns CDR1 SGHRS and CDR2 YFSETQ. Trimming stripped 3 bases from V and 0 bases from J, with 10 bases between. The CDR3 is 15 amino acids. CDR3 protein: CASSYELTSYNEQFF. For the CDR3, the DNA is TGCGCCAGCAGCTATGAGTTAACCTCCTACAATGAGCAGTTCTTC.

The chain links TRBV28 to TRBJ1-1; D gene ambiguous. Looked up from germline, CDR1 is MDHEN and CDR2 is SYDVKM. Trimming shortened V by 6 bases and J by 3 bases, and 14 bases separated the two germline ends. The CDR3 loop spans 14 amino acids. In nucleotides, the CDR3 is TGTGCCAGCAGCTCGCCCTTTGAGTACACTGAAGCTTTCTTT. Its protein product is CASSSPFEYTEAFF.

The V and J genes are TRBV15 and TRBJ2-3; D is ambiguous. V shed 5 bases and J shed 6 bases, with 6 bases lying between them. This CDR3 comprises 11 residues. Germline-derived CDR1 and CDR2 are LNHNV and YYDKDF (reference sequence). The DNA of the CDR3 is TGTGCCACCAGCCGCTTGGATACGCAGTATTTT. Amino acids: CATSRLDTQYF. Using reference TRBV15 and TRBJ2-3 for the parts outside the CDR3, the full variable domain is DAMVIQNPRYQVTQFGKPVTLSCSQTLNHNVMYWYQQKSSQAPKLLFHYYDKDFNNEADTPDNFQSRRPNTSFCFLDIRSPGLGDTAMYLCATSRLDTQYFGPGTRLTVL.

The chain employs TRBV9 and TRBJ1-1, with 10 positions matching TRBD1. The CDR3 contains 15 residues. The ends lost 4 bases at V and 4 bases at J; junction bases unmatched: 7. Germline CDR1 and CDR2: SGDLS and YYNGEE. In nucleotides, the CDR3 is TGTGCCAGCAGCCCCCACGGGACAGGGGCCACTGAAGCTTTCTTT. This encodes CASSPHGTGATEAFF.

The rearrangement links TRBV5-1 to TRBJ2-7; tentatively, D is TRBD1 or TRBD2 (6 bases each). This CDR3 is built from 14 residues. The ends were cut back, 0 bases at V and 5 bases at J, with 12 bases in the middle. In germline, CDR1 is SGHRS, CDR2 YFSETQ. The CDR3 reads CASSLAGEVDEQYF. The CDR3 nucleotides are TGCGCCAGCAGCTTGGCAGGGGAGGTTGACGAGCAGTACTTC. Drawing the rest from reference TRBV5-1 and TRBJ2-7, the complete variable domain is KAGVTQTPRYLIKTRGQQVTLSCSPISGHRSVSWYQQTPGQGLQFLFEYFSETQRNKGNFPGRFSGRQFSNSRSEMNVSTLELGDSALYLCASSLAGEVDEQYFGPGTRLTVT.

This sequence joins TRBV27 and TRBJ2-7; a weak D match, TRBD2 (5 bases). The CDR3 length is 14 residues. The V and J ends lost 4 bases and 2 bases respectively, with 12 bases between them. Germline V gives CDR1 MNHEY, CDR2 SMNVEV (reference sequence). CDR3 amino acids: CASSSLAQPYEQYF. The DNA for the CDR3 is TGTGCCAGCAGTTCCCTAGCCCAACCCTACGAGCAGTACTTC.

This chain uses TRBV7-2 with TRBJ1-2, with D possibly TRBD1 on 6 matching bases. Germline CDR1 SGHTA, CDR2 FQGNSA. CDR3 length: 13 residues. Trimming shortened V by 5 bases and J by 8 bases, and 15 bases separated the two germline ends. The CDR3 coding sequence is TGTGCCAGCAGCGTGGACAGTACAGTCGGCTACACCTTC. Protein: CASSVDSTVGYTF. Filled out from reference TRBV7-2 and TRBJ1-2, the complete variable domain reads GAGVSQSPSNKVTEKGKDVELRCDPISGHTALYWYRQSLGQGLEFLIYFQGNSAPDKSGLPSDRFSAERTGGSVSTLTIQRTQQEDSAVYLCASSVDSTVGYTFGSGTRLTVV.

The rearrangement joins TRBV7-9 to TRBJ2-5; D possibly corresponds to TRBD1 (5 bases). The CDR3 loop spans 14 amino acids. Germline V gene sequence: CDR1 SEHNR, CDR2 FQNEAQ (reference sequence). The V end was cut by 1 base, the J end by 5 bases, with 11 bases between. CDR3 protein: CASSLDPGMETQYF. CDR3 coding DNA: TGTGCCAGCAGCTTAGACCCAGGGATGGAGACCCAGTACTTC.

Written as DNA, the CDR3 is TGTGCCAGCAGCGCAACACTGGGGTCCTATGGCTACACCTTC. Protein: CASSATLGSYGYTF. The J gene is TRBJ1-2, the V gene TRBV9; D is uncertain. The germline CDR1 and CDR2 sequences are SGDLS and YYNGEE. The CDR3 has 14 amino acids. V lost 3 bases and J 4 bases, leaving 13 bases between the germline ends.

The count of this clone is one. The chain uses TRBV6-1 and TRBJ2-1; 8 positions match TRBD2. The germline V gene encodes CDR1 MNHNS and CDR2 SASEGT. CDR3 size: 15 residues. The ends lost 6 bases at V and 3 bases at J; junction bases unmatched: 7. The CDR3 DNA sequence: TGTGCCAGCAGATTTACTAGCGGAATCTACAATGAGCAGTTCTTC. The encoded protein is CASRFTSGIYNEQFF.

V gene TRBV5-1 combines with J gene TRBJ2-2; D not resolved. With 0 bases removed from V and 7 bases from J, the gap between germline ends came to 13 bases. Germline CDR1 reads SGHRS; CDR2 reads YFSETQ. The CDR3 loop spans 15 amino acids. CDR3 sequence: CASSLAVPAGGELFF. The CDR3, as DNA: TGCGCCAGCAGCTTGGCCGTGCCTGCAGGCGGGGAGCTGTTTTTT. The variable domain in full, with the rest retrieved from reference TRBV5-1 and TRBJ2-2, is KAGVTQTPRYLIKTRGQQVTLSCSPISGHRSVSWYQQTPGQGLQFLFEYFSETQRNKGNFPGRFSGRQFSNSRSEMNVSTLELGDSALYLCASSLAVPAGGELFFGEGSRLTVL.

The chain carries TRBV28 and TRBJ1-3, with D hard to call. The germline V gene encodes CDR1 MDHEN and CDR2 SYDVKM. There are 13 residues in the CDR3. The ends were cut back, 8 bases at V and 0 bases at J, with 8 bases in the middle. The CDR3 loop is CASGLLSGNTIYF. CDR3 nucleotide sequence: TGTGCCAGCGGTCTACTCTCTGGAAACACCATATATTTT.

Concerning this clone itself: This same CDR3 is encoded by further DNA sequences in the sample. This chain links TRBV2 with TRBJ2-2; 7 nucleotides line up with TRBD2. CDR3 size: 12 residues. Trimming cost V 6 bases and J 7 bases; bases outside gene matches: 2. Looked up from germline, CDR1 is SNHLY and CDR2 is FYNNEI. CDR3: CASRPGGGELFF. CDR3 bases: TGTGCCAGCAGACCGGGGGGCGGGGAGCTGTTTTTT.